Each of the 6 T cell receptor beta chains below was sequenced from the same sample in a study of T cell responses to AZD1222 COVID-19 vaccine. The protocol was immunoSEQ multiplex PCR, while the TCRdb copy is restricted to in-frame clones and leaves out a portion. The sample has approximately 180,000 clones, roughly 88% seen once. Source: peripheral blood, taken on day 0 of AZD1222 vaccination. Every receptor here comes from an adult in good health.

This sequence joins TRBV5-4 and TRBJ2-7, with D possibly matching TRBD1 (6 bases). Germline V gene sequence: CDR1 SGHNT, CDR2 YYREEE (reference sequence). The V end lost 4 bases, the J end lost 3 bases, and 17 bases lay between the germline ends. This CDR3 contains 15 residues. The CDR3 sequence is CASSDNRAMGYEQYF. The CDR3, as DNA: TGTGCCAGCAGCGATAACAGGGCCATGGGCTACGAGCAGTACTTC.

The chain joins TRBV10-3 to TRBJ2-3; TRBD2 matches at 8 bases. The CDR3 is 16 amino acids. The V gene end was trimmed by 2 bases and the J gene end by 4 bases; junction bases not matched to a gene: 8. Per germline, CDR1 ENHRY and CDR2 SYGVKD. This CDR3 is CAISEPPGLGPDTQYF. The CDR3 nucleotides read TGTGCCATCAGTGAGCCACCGGGACTAGGGCCAGATACGCAGTATTTT.

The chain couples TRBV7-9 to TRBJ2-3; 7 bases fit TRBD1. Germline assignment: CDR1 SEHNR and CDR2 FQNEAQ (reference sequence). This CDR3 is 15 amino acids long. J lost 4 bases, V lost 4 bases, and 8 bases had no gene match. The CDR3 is CASSSDRRSPDTQYF. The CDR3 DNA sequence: TGTGCCAGCAGCTCGGACAGGAGGAGCCCAGATACGCAGTATTTT. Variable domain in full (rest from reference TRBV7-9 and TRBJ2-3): DTGVSQNPRHKITKRGQNVTFRCDPISEHNRLYWYRQTLGQGPEFLTYFQNEAQLEKSRLLSDRFSAERPKGSFSTLEIQRTEQGDSAMYLCASSSDRRSPDTQYFGPGTRLTVL.

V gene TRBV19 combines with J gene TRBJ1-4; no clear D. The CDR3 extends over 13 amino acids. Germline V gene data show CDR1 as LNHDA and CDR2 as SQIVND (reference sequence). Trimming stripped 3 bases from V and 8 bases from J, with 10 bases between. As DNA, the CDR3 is TGTGCCAGTAGTATGAGGGTTTGGGAAAAACTGTTTTTT. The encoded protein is CASSMRVWEKLFF.

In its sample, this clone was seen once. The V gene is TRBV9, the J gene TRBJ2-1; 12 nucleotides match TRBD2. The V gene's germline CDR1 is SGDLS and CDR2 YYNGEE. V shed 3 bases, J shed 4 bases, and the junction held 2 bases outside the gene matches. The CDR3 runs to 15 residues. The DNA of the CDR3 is TGTGCCAGCAGCGAGACTAGCGGGGGATACAATGAGCAGTTCTTC. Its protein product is CASSETSGGYNEQFF. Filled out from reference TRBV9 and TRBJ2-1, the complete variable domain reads DSGVTQTPKHLITATGQRVTLRCSPRSGDLSVYWYQQSLDQGLQFLIQYYNGEERAKGNILERFSAQQFPDLHSELNLSSLELGDSALYFCASSETSGGYNEQFFGPGTRLTVL.

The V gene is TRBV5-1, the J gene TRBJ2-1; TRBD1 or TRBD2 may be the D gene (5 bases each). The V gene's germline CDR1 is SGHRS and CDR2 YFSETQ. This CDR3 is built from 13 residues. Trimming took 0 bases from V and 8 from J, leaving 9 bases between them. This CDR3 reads CASSLDGDDEQFF. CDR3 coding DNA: TGCGCCAGCAGCTTGGACGGGGACGATGAGCAGTTCTTC.